Listed here are 28 T cell receptor beta chains from one sample, sequenced in a study of beta chain features in type 1 diabetes. The study's findings and limits: Patients with Type 1 diabetes showed moderately but significantly shorter TCRB CDR3s in all four CD4+ subsets.

Every bit of the isolated RNA underwent reverse transcription, so sequencing read expressed TCRB transcripts. Using immunoSEQ multiplex PCR, the repertoire was profiled, and TCRdb retains in-frame clones only, with some absent. Of 300,000 to 350,000 clones listed, approximately 15% are singletons. Antigens of these TCRs are unknown. Source material: naive CD4+ T cells from blood. The receptors were gathered from a woman between 18 and 29 years old with type 1 diabetes.

This chain links TRBV7-2 with TRBJ2-7; D remains unclear. The CDR3 has 13 amino acids. Per the germline V gene, CDR1 is SGHTA and CDR2 is FQGNSA. Trimming took 0 bases from V and 3 from J, leaving 6 bases between them. The CDR3 region is CASSLAANYEQYV. CDR3 DNA sequence: TGTGCCAGCAGCTTAGCAGCTAACTACGAGCAGTACGTC.

The chain has TRBV7-3 and TRBJ2-6; possible D gene TRBD2, 5 bases. V lost 5 bases and J 2 bases, leaving 10 bases between the germline ends. The CDR3 has 15 amino acids. CDR1 is SGHTA, CDR2 FQGTGA, per germline. The CDR3 DNA follows: TGTGCCAGCAGCCAAACGGGGACTGGGGCCAACGTCCTGACTTTC. Its translation is CASSQTGTGANVLTF.

The V gene is TRBV6-6, the J gene TRBJ1-5; D not resolved. Germline V lookup: CDR1 MNHNY, CDR2 SVGAGI (reference sequence). Trimming cost V 8 bases and J 0 bases, with 11 bases left between them. The CDR3 length is 14 residues. CDR3 nucleotides: TGTGCCAGCCTGAGGGAAAATAGCAATCAGCCCCAGCATTTT. Its protein product is CASLRENSNQPQHF.

This clone was detected only a few times. This sequence joins TRBV5-1 and TRBJ2-1, with D perhaps matching TRBD1 (6 bases). Germline loops: CDR1 SGHRS, CDR2 YFSETQ. The CDR3 contains 14 residues. V was trimmed by 4 bases and J by 4 bases, leaving 12 bases between them. The CDR3 DNA reads TGCGCCAGCAGCCCTGGACAGCTATACAATGAGCAGTTCTTC. It codes for CASSPGQLYNEQFF.

The genes are TRBV28 and TRBJ2-7, with TRBD2 as a possible D gene (5 bases). V was cut by 5 bases and J by 5 bases, with 22 bases left in between. CDR1 is MDHEN and CDR2 is SYDVKM in the germline V gene. The CDR3 has 16 amino acids. This chain's CDR3 is CASSPPWAGPRNEQYF. The CDR3 bases are TGTGCCAGCAGTCCCCCCTGGGCGGGTCCGAGGAACGAGCAGTACTTC.

This clone was counted between two and nine times. The chain joins TRBV2 to TRBJ2-7; D remains ambiguous. Deletions cut 6 bases from V and 7 bases from J, with 10 bases between. Germline CDR1 is SNHLY and CDR2 is FYNNEI. This CDR3 has 11 amino acids. In DNA form, the CDR3 reads TGTGCCAGCAGCCTGGGCCGAGAGCAGTACGTC. This gives the protein CASSLGREQYV.

This clone appeared a few times. This chain joins TRBV30 and TRBJ1-5, with a weak D call TRBD1 (5 bases). The germline V gene encodes CDR1 GTSNPN and CDR2 SVGIG (reference sequence). Trimming pared 8 bases from V and 4 bases from J, leaving 15 bases between. This CDR3 has 13 amino acids. The CDR3 region has the DNA TGTGCCGGGGCGGCGAGTCAAAATCAGCCCCAGCATTTT. Encoded protein: CAGAASQNQPQHF.

This clone was observed a handful of times. The chain uses TRBV28 and TRBJ2-7; no definite D call. The V end lost 2 bases, the J end lost 9 bases, and 8 bases lay between the germline ends. CDR3 length: 11 residues. The germline V gene has CDR1 MDHEN and CDR2 SYDVKM. The CDR3 nucleotides are TGTGCCAGCAGTTTAGGGCAGAGGCAGTACTTC. Protein sequence: CASSLGQRQYF.

The gene calls are TRBV18 and TRBJ2-7; D unclear. Germline values: CDR1 KGHSH, CDR2 LQKENI. The V end was cut by 2 bases, the J end by 2 bases, with 13 bases between. The CDR3 length is 15 residues. CDR3 in amino acids: CASSPITALTYEQYF. The CDR3 DNA follows: TGTGCCAGCTCACCAATTACAGCATTGACCTACGAGCAGTACTTC.

This clone was detected a few times. Other DNA sequences of this sample code for an identical CDR3. The rearrangement joins TRBV5-1 to TRBJ2-7; D perhaps matches TRBD1 (6 bases). With 4 bases removed from V and 6 bases from J, the gap between germline ends came to 17 bases. CDR1 and CDR2 (germline): SGHRS, YFSETQ. The CDR3 is 14 amino acids. CDR3 loop: CASSQRTGTSEQYF. CDR3 DNA: TGCGCCAGCAGCCAGAGGACGGGGACAAGCGAGCAGTACTTC.

The chain couples TRBV7-2 to TRBJ2-4, with D maybe TRBD1 (5 bases). CDR1 SGHTA and CDR2 FQGNSA come from the germline V gene. The CDR3 is made up of 14 amino acids. The ends were cut back, 1 base at V and 4 bases at J, with 8 bases in the middle. CDR3 in amino acids: CASSLGQPKNIQYF. DNA of the CDR3: TGTGCCAGCAGCTTAGGACAGCCAAAAAACATTCAGTACTTC. The complete variable domain, with remaining parts taken from reference TRBV7-2 and TRBJ2-4, reads GAGVSQSPSNKVTEKGKDVELRCDPISGHTALYWYRQSLGQGLEFLIYFQGNSAPDKSGLPSDRFSAERTGGSVSTLTIQRTQQEDSAVYLCASSLGQPKNIQYFGAGTRLSVL.

The chain joins TRBV6-1 to TRBJ2-5, with D possibly being TRBD2 (7 bases). V gave up 6 bases and J gave up 5 bases, with 16 bases separating them. The CDR3 is made up of 14 amino acids. CDR1 MNHNS and CDR2 SASEGT come from the germline V gene. CDR3 DNA sequence: TGTGCCAGCAGCCCCCCAGGGAGGGGGGAGACCCAGTACTTC. It is translated as CASSPPGRGETQYF.

In its sample, this clone was seen a few times. V is TRBV15 and J is TRBJ1-4; TRBD1 matches at 8 bases. V trimming: 3 bases; J trimming: 3 bases; junction bases outside the gene matches: 3. The germline V gene encodes CDR1 LNHNV and CDR2 YYDKDF (reference sequence). This CDR3 comprises 15 residues. The chain's CDR3 is CATSSQQGANEKLFF. For the CDR3, the DNA is TGTGCCACCAGCAGTCAACAGGGGGCTAATGAAAAACTGTTTTTT.

This clone was seen a few times. Within the sample, other DNA sequences also encode this same CDR3. V is TRBV10-3 and J is TRBJ2-1, with 8 bases identical to TRBD1. The CDR3 consists of 15 residues. In germline, CDR1 is ENHRY, CDR2 SYGVKD. V lost 2 bases and J lost 1; bases outside the gene matches: 1. CDR3 sequence (DNA): TGTGCCATCAGTGAGGGACAGGGATCCTACAATGAGCAGTTCTTC. Translating it yields CAISEGQGSYNEQFF.

This clone turned up a few times. The chain links TRBV9 to TRBJ1-2, with 8 bases lining up with TRBD1. V was clipped by 4 bases and J by 5 bases; unmatched bases: 16. Per the germline V gene, CDR1 is SGDLS and CDR2 is YYNGEE. The CDR3 extends over 17 amino acids. CDR3 protein: CASSSGQGLGVRYGYTF. Here the CDR3 DNA reads TGTGCCAGCAGCTCTGGACAGGGTCTAGGAGTACGGTATGGCTACACCTTC. The variable domain in full, with the rest retrieved from reference TRBV9 and TRBJ1-2, is DSGVTQTPKHLITATGQRVTLRCSPRSGDLSVYWYQQSLDQGLQFLIQYYNGEERAKGNILERFSAQQFPDLHSELNLSSLELGDSALYFCASSSGQGLGVRYGYTFGSGTRLTVV.

This clone was counted only a few times. The rearrangement joins TRBV15 to TRBJ2-4; D perhaps matches TRBD2 (5 bases). This CDR3 is built from 14 residues. Per germline, CDR1 LNHNV and CDR2 YYDKDF (reference sequence). V lost 2 bases and J 9 bases, leaving 14 bases between the germline ends. CDR3 DNA: TGTGCCACCAGCAGAAACCTGGCCGAGGGCATTCAGTACTTC. Residues: CATSRNLAEGIQYF.

The DNA for the CDR3 is TGTGCCAGCTCACAAGGGGGTGACACTGAAGCTTTCTTT. Translated: CASSQGGDTEAFF. V gene TRBV18 combines with J gene TRBJ1-1; the D gene is possibly TRBD1 (6 bases). Germline CDR1 KGHSH, CDR2 LQKENI. V lost 4 bases and J lost 3, with 9 bases in between. This CDR3 has 13 amino acids.

V usage is TRBV30 and J usage is TRBJ1-1, with TRBD1 as a possible D gene (6 bases). Trimming pared 0 bases from V and 10 bases from J, leaving 15 bases between. The germline V gene has CDR1 GTSNPN and CDR2 SVGIG (reference sequence). The CDR3 extends over 13 amino acids. The CDR3 coding sequence is TGTGCCTGGAGTGTACTAGGCCGCAGGGGAGCTTTCTTT. Its translation: CAWSVLGRRGAFF.

This clone was found once. The rearrangement joins TRBV7-2 to TRBJ1-2; no definite D call. CDR1 is SGHTA and CDR2 is FQGNSA in the germline V gene. V gave up 5 bases and J gave up 4 bases, with 14 bases separating them. This CDR3 region has 14 residues. The CDR3 protein is CASSPESLTYGYTF. The DNA of the CDR3 is TGTGCCAGCAGCCCCGAGTCCCTAACCTATGGCTACACCTTC.

The genes are TRBV5-4 and TRBJ2-1; the match to TRBD1 covers 7 bases. The V gene's germline CDR1 is SGHNT and CDR2 YYREEE (reference sequence). V trimming: 0 bases; J trimming: 0 bases; junction bases outside the gene matches: 6. This CDR3 comprises 17 residues. CDR3 region: CASSLEHRGSSYNEQFF. In nucleotides, the CDR3 is TGTGCCAGCAGCTTGGAACACAGGGGTAGCTCCTACAATGAGCAGTTCTTC.

This clone occurred a few times. V and J are TRBV4-1 and TRBJ2-5; unclear D gene. Germline CDR1 MGHRA, CDR2 YSYEKL. Trimming pared 0 bases from V and 0 bases from J, leaving 5 bases between. The CDR3 spans 14 residues. The CDR3: CASSQDPDQETQYF. The CDR3 region has the DNA TGCGCCAGCAGCCAAGATCCAGACCAAGAGACCCAGTACTTC.

In its sample, this clone was seen a few times. The chain couples TRBV10-3 to TRBJ2-3; 11 bases align to TRBD2. This CDR3 contains 15 residues. CDR1 is ENHRY, CDR2 SYGVKD, per germline. V lost 8 bases and J lost 2; bases outside the gene matches: 6. CDR3: CAIRGTSGITDTQYF. CDR3 DNA: TGTGCCATCCGTGGGACTAGCGGAATCACAGATACGCAGTATTTT.

The genes are TRBV30 and TRBJ2-1; tentatively, D is TRBD2 (6 bases). This CDR3 is 14 amino acids long. Trimming shortened V by 8 bases and J by 6 bases, and 20 bases separated the two germline ends. Germline CDR1 reads GTSNPN; CDR2 reads SVGIG (reference sequence). CDR3: CAGQSGPGGNEQFF. CDR3 DNA: TGTGCCGGCCAAAGCGGGCCTGGGGGCAATGAGCAGTTCTTC.

This clone has just a few counts. At one end, the junction sequence differs from germline, possibly due to a read error. The chain couples TRBV5-1 to TRBJ1-1, with a tentative D call TRBD1 (6 bases). Germline loops: CDR1 SGHRS, CDR2 YFSETQ. This CDR3 contains 13 residues. The chain's CDR3 is CASSPTEQGLGVF. Here the CDR3 DNA reads TGCGCCAGCAGCCCAACGGAACAGGGCTTAGGGGTCTTT. Looking up the rest from reference TRBV5-1 and TRBJ1-1 gives the full variable domain: KAGVTQTPRYLIKTRGQQVTLSCSPISGHRSVSWYQQTPGQGLQFLFEYFSETQRNKGNFPGRFSGRQFSNSRSEMNVSTLELGDSALYLCASSPTEQGLGVFGQGTRLTVV.

The table lists this clone with a few counts. The V gene is TRBV5-4, the J gene TRBJ2-3, with TRBD1 matching over 7 bases. The CDR3 is 14 amino acids. Per the germline V gene, CDR1 is SGHNT and CDR2 is YYREEE (reference sequence). With V trimmed by 2 bases and J by 6 bases, 6 bases remained unmatched. The CDR3 here is CASSFGTVRDTQYF. CDR3 DNA sequence: TGTGCCAGCAGCTTCGGGACAGTCAGGGATACGCAGTATTTT.

CDR3 sequence (DNA): TGTGCCAGCTCACGGACGGACAGGGAGGATGGCTACACCTTC. This sequence encodes CASSRTDREDGYTF. The chain recombines TRBV18 with TRBJ1-2; 8 bases agree with TRBD1. Germline-derived CDR1 and CDR2 are KGHSH and LQKENI. The CDR3 has 14 amino acids. The V segment lost 4 bases and the J segment 6 bases; nucleotides outside the gene matches: 7.

This clone showed up just a few times. The J gene is TRBJ1-5, the V gene TRBV27, with D maybe TRBD1 (5 bases). Trimming took 8 bases from V and 0 from J, leaving 14 bases between them. CDR1 is MNHEY and CDR2 is SMNVEV in the germline V gene (reference sequence). The CDR3 has 15 residues. The CDR3 DNA reads as TGTGCCAGCGGCAGGGCGGTAAATAGCAATCAGCCCCAGCATTTT. Translation gives CASGRAVNSNQPQHF.

V is TRBV30 and J is TRBJ1-2; TRBD1 agrees at 7 bases. Losses at the gene ends were 4 bases for V and 7 bases for J; bases not matched to a gene: 12. CDR3 length: 14 amino acids. Looked up from germline, CDR1 is GTSNPN and CDR2 is SVGIG (reference sequence). CDR3 amino acids: CAWNFPDRAAGYTF. DNA of the CDR3: TGTGCCTGGAATTTCCCCGACAGGGCGGCTGGCTACACCTTC.